The 23 T cell receptor beta chains in this list originate from one sample, sequenced in a study of blood T cells in healthy people across ages. A sample-barcoded 5' primer and a J-beta primer mix were used in a second PCR of roughly 6 to 11 cycles. TCRdb recomputed calls from the 5' RACE reads with MiXCR, one row per CDR3 protein. Seen here are 1.5 million or so distinct CDR3 sequences, roughly 43% observed once, and the top ten hold about 4%. What was sequenced was blood. Receptors were obtained from a woman under 30 in good health.

As regards this clonotype: Relative to the germline gene, one junction end is altered; a read error may explain this. CDR3 loop: CASSEARGFSYNERYF. CDR3 DNA sequence: TGTGCCAGCAGTGAAGCGCGGGGCTTTTCCTACAATGAGCGGTACTTC. The J gene is TRBJ2-7, the V gene TRBV6-1; possibly TRBD2 for D (6 bases). Germline V CDR1 and CDR2: MNHNS, SASEGT. This CDR3 spans 16 amino acids.

Concerning this clonotype itself: Mismatch with germline at one junction end may stem from a read error. V and J are TRBV12-3 or TRBV12-4 and TRBJ2-3; D is unclear. CDR3 size: 16 residues. CDR3 sequence: CTSSPGEQPGTDTQYF. Written as DNA, the CDR3 is TGTACCAGCAGTCCGGGCGAACAGCCTGGCACAGATACGCAGTATTTT.

The chain is built from TRBV7-9 and TRBJ1-1, with D possibly matching TRBD1 (6 bases). This CDR3 contains 12 residues. Trimming cost V 5 bases and J 8 bases, with 12 bases left between them. From germline, CDR1 is SEHNR and CDR2 FQNEAQ (reference sequence). The CDR3 here is CASSRQAIEAFF. The CDR3 coding sequence is TGTGCCAGCAGCCGACAGGCTATAGAAGCTTTCTTT.

CDR3 DNA sequence: TGCGCCAGCAGCCAATCTCTAGCTTACGGTTCCTACGAGCAGTACTTC. Its protein is CASSQSLAYGSYEQYF. The chain joins TRBV4-3 to TRBJ2-7, with a tentative D call TRBD2 (5 bases). Germline V gene sequence: CDR1 LGHNA, CDR2 YSLEER. Trimming cost V 2 bases and J 1 base, with 15 bases left between them. CDR3 length equals 16 residues.

There are a few counts of this clonotype. V and J are TRBV6-5 and TRBJ1-2; D gene unclear. Germline V gene lookup returns CDR1 MNHEY and CDR2 SVGAGI. The CDR3 runs 13 residues. V lost 0 bases and J 4 bases, leaving 6 bases between the germline ends. In DNA form, the CDR3 reads TGTGCCAGCAGTTACTCCGGACTCTATGGCTACACCTTC. Its protein is CASSYSGLYGYTF.

The rearrangement links TRBV7-2 to TRBJ1-1; D perhaps matches TRBD1 (6 bases). The CDR3 is made up of 14 amino acids. Germline loops: CDR1 SGHTA, CDR2 FQGNSA. V was trimmed by 0 bases and J by 9 bases, leaving 14 bases between them. In DNA form, the CDR3 reads TGTGCCAGCAGCTTAGCTTCTCGACAGGCTCAAGCTTTCTTT. The encoded protein is CASSLASRQAQAFF.

The chain combines TRBV20-1 with TRBJ1-6; tentative D call: TRBD1 (6 bases). The CDR3 has 15 amino acids. From germline, CDR1 is DFQATT and CDR2 SNEGSKA (reference sequence). V was pared by 1 base and J by 14 bases, with 21 bases between. CDR3 region: CSARVRQAGRWTLHF. The CDR3 coding sequence is TGCAGTGCTAGAGTAAGACAGGCGGGGAGGTGGACCCTCCACTTT.

The V call is TRBV24-1, the J call TRBJ2-1; D is undetermined. The length of the CDR3 is 13 residues. V was pared by 9 bases and J by 1 base, with 9 bases between. CDR1 is KGHDR and CDR2 is SFDVKD in the germline V gene. The DNA of the CDR3 is TGTGCCACCTCCGACTCGTCCTACAATGAGCAGTTCTTC. Residues: CATSDSSYNEQFF.

The chain recombines TRBV7-8 with TRBJ2-5; the match to TRBD1 covers 8 bases. Looked up from germline, CDR1 is SGHVS and CDR2 is FQNEAQ. J was trimmed by 4 bases and V by 5 bases; bases with no gene match: 6. This CDR3 has 14 residues. The CDR3 DNA reads as TGTGCCAGCAGCCTCAGGGGGCTCGGAGAGACCCAGTACTTC. This translates into CASSLRGLGETQYF.

The J gene is TRBJ2-3, the V gene TRBV13; 13 bases agree with TRBD2. The V gene end was trimmed by 5 bases and the J gene end by 2 bases; junction bases not matched to a gene: 13. Germline assignment: CDR1 PRHDT and CDR2 FYEKMQ (reference sequence). The CDR3 length is 19 residues. The CDR3 loop is CASSKRTSGGLYNTDTQYF. In DNA form, the CDR3 reads TGTGCCAGCAGCAAGCGGACTAGCGGGGGCCTTTACAACACAGATACGCAGTATTTT.

The chain carries TRBV5-1 and TRBJ1-4, with D maybe TRBD1 (6 bases). CDR1 SGHRS and CDR2 YFSETQ come from the germline V gene. The V end was cut by 0 bases, the J end by 5 bases, with 11 bases between. This CDR3 contains 15 residues. CDR3 amino acids: CASSLGTVGNEKLFF. In nucleotides, the CDR3 is TGCGCCAGCAGCTTGGGGACAGTCGGCAATGAAAAACTGTTTTTT.

Only a few counts were recorded for this clonotype. The chain employs TRBV7-8 and TRBJ2-3, with 9 bases identical to TRBD2. Germline V lookup: CDR1 SGHVS, CDR2 FQNEAQ. This CDR3 region has 16 residues. The V segment lost 4 bases and the J segment 0 bases; nucleotides outside the gene matches: 5. CDR3: CASSSRLAESTDTQYF. In nucleotides, the CDR3 is TGTGCCAGCAGCTCCCGACTAGCGGAAAGCACAGATACGCAGTATTTT.

The chain links TRBV6-5 to TRBJ2-1, with a weak D call TRBD1 (5 bases). The J call may not be correct, given that the DNA end is closer to TRBJ2-7. Germline assignment: CDR1 MNHEY and CDR2 SVGAGI. This CDR3 has 14 amino acids. DNA for the CDR3: TGTGCCAGCAGTGACAGCGCCTACCACAATGAGCAGTACTTC. It encodes CASSDSAYHNEQYF.

The chain employs TRBV7-2 and TRBJ2-1; the D gene is possibly TRBD2 (5 bases). Germline V CDR1 and CDR2: SGHTA, FQGNSA. This CDR3 is built from 16 residues. With 1 base removed from V and 10 bases from J, the gap between germline ends came to 20 bases. CDR3 nucleotides: TGTGCCAGCAGCTTAGTTGGACTCCAGGTAATGATGGAGCAGTTCTTC. Protein sequence: CASSLVGLQVMMEQFF.

The CDR3 loop is CASSGDLAGEKLFF. The CDR3, as DNA: TGTGCCAGCAGCGGGGACCTTGCCGGGGAAAAACTGTTTTTT. The chain recombines TRBV5-5 with TRBJ1-4; maybe TRBD1 (5 bases). V lost 4 bases, J lost 8 bases, and 15 bases lay in between. The CDR3 consists of 14 residues. Germline V CDR1 and CDR2: SGHKS, YYEKEE (reference sequence).

The J gene is TRBJ2-7, the V gene TRBV20-1, with TRBD1 identical over 8 bases. Germline values: CDR1 DFQATT, CDR2 SNEGSKA (reference sequence). V shed 6 bases, J shed 6 bases, and the junction held 7 bases outside the gene matches. There are 12 residues in the CDR3. The CDR3 region has the DNA TGCAGTGCAAAGAGGACAGGGCGCGAGCAGTACTTC. Translated: CSAKRTGREQYF.

This clonotype occurred a few times. The chain employs TRBV15 and TRBJ1-4; no clear D. The CDR3 has 15 amino acids. Germline V CDR1 and CDR2: LNHNV, YYDKDF (reference sequence). V shed 1 base and J shed 5 bases, with 11 bases lying between them. The CDR3 sequence: CATSRGPARNEKLFF. In nucleotides, the CDR3 is TGTGCCACCAGCAGAGGTCCTGCCAGGAATGAAAAACTGTTTTTT.

This clonotype was detected only a few times. At one boundary the junction diverges from the germline segment, which might be a read error. The V and J genes are TRBV30 and TRBJ2-1; D possibly uses TRBD1 or TRBD2 (5 bases each). Germline V gene data show CDR1 as GTSNPN and CDR2 as SVGIG (reference sequence). The CDR3 covers 12 residues. CDR3 nucleotides: TGTGCCGGGAGTCGTACCCGGACAGAGCAGTTCTTC. Translated, it gives CAGSRTRTEQFF. Full variable domain (remainder filled in from reference TRBV30 and TRBJ2-1): SQTIHQWPATLVQPVGSPLSLECTVEGTSNPNLYWYRQAAGRGLQLLFYSVGIGQISSEVPQNLSASRPQDRQFILSSKKLLLSDSGFYLCAGSRTRTEQFFGPGTRLTVL.

The genes are TRBV4-2 and TRBJ2-1; 8 positions match TRBD1. The J call is in doubt because the DNA end fits TRBJ2-7 better. Per the germline V gene, CDR1 is LGHNA and CDR2 is YNFKEQ. CDR3 length: 18 amino acids. The CDR3 bases are TGTGCCAGCAGCCAAGATCTTTGGGACAGGTACTCCTACAATGAGCAGTACTTC. Protein product: CASSQDLWDRYSYNEQYF.

The chain employs TRBV20-1 and TRBJ1-5; TRBD1 might be the D (5 bases). Germline V gives CDR1 DFQATT, CDR2 SNEGSKA (reference sequence). Trimming stripped 6 bases from V and 2 bases from J, with 17 bases between. CDR3 length equals 15 residues. CDR3 in DNA: TGCAGTGCCGCGGATCGGGGGTCGGGCAATCAGCCCCAGCATTTT. This sequence encodes CSAADRGSGNQPQHF.

CDR3 coding DNA: TGTGCCAGCAGTTACTTTGGAGTTAGCACAGATACGCAGTATTTT. Translation: CASSYFGVSTDTQYF. This rearrangement joins TRBV6-2 or TRBV6-3 to TRBJ2-3; D remains unclear. The CDR3 is 15 residues long. The germline V gene has CDR1 MNHEY and CDR2 SVGEGT. V was clipped by 1 base and J by 0 bases, with 8 bases between them.

The CDR3 region has the DNA TGTGCCTGGAGTGTACACAGTAACACTGAAGCTTTCTTT. This codes for CAWSVHSNTEAFF. The rearrangement links TRBV30 to TRBJ1-1, with D hard to call. The germline V and J ends were trimmed by 0 bases and 2 bases, with 7 bases remaining between them. The V gene's germline CDR1 is GTSNPN and CDR2 SVGIG (reference sequence). The CDR3 consists of 13 residues.

V usage is TRBV18 and J usage is TRBJ2-7, with D perhaps matching TRBD2 (6 bases). V dropped 6 bases and J dropped 6 bases, with 15 bases sitting between them. Germline V gene data show CDR1 as KGHSH and CDR2 as LQKENI. CDR3 length: 13 residues. CDR3 residues: CASSLGSHGEQYF. CDR3 sequence (DNA): TGTGCCAGCTCTCTCGGGAGCCACGGCGAGCAGTACTTC.